This T cell receptor (beta chain) was sequenced during a study of cytotoxic CD8 clonotypes in ibrutinib-treated CLL. Study-level findings and limits: At baseline, clonality was higher than in age-matched healthy donors and correlated with CD8+ counts. Sustained-remission patients were sampled at one set of times and progressing patients at different ones.

Germline V lookup: CDR1 LNHDA, CDR2 SQIVND (reference sequence). The V end was cut by 8 bases, the J end by 0 bases, with 15 bases between. This CDR3 has 15 residues. The method was immunoSEQ multiplex PCR; TCRdb's version includes in-frame clones alone and lacks a portion of them. The sample consists of tens of thousands of clones, more than 60% of them appearing once. As regards this clone: Its cognate antigen is unknown.

Here the sequenced sample was PBMCs, taken after 12 months of ibrutinib treatment. The receptor was isolated from a human donor with chronic lymphocytic leukemia. V usage is TRBV19 and J usage is TRBJ2-3; D might be TRBD2 (6 bases). CDR3 residues: CASGGLEVSTDTQYF. CDR3 DNA sequence: TGTGCCAGTGGAGGGCTAGAAGTTAGCACAGATACGCAGTATTTT.